Presented here are 29 T cell receptor beta chains from one specimen sequenced in a study of shared clonotypes between healthy human individuals. Sequencing used immunoSEQ multiplex PCR; TCRdb keeps in-frame clones, though not all of them. In the table there are approximately 2.1 million clones, more than 85% of which are singletons. Sequencing was carried out using naive CD4+ T cells from PBMCs. Sample subset: CD45RA+ positively selected. These receptors were obtained from a man in his late teens or twenties in good health. Some clones in this sample may be carry-over from other donors' samples.

The chain recombines TRBV7-3 with TRBJ2-2; possibly TRBD1 for D (5 bases). The length of the CDR3 is 15 residues. Per the germline V gene, CDR1 is SGHTA and CDR2 is FQGTGA. V lost 3 bases to trimming and J lost 2 bases, with 10 bases between them. The CDR3 DNA is TGTGCCAGCAGCTTTGACAGTTTAAACACCGGGGAGCTGTTTTTT. Translating it yields CASSFDSLNTGELFF.

This clone was observed once. This sequence joins TRBV7-3 and TRBJ1-2; D gene unclear. The CDR3 runs to 12 residues. Looked up from germline, CDR1 is SGHTA and CDR2 is FQGTGA. V was shortened by 3 bases and J by 6 bases, with 8 bases between the two germline ends. The CDR3 sequence: CASSLSANGYTF. In DNA, the CDR3 is TGTGCCAGCAGCTTGAGTGCGAATGGCTACACCTTC.

The chain carries TRBV5-8 and TRBJ2-4, with D unresolved. V shed 3 bases and J shed 7 bases, with 11 bases lying between them. CDR1 is SGHTS and CDR2 is YDEGEE in the germline V gene. The CDR3 contains 13 residues. Here the CDR3 reads CASSSEVGNIQYF. The DNA for the CDR3 is TGTGCCAGCAGCTCTGAGGTGGGGAACATTCAGTACTTC.

The V and J genes are TRBV28 and TRBJ2-1, with TRBD2 identical over 11 bases. The CDR3 is 16 amino acids. Germline CDR1 is MDHEN and CDR2 is SYDVKM. J was trimmed by 4 bases and V by 5 bases; bases with no gene match: 7. DNA for the CDR3: TGTGCCAGCAGTACGACTATAGCGGGAGGGTACAATGAGCAGTTCTTC. Encoded protein: CASSTTIAGGYNEQFF.

The CDR3 region is CASSLLPADYGYTF. CDR3 bases: TGTGCCAGCAGCTTACTCCCCGCCGACTATGGCTACACCTTC. The genes are TRBV7-4 and TRBJ1-2; no clear D gene. The germline CDR1 and CDR2 sequences are SGHVT and SQSDAQ. Trimming stripped 2 bases from V and 3 bases from J, with 10 bases between. This CDR3 is 14 amino acids long.

This chain connects TRBV18 to TRBJ1-1, with D possibly TRBD1 on 6 matching bases. The CDR3 has 17 amino acids. V shed 5 bases and J shed 4 bases, with 23 bases lying between them. CDR1 is KGHSH, CDR2 LQKENI, per germline. The CDR3 nucleotides read TGTGCCAGCTCATTCTATAAGCGGGGGGCAGGTAGCACTGAAGCTTTCTTT. This encodes CASSFYKRGAGSTEAFF.

The gene calls are TRBV7-3 and TRBJ1-5; the D gene is possibly TRBD1 (6 bases). Germline CDR1 and CDR2: SGHTA and FQGTGA. V was trimmed by 3 bases and J by 7 bases, leaving 10 bases between them. The CDR3 contains 13 residues. The CDR3 region is CASSFDRQQPQHF. CDR3 DNA: TGTGCCAGCAGCTTCGACAGGCAACAGCCCCAGCATTTT.

This rearrangement joins TRBV28 to TRBJ1-5; TRBD1 might be the D (5 bases). The CDR3 is 13 residues long. Germline V CDR1 and CDR2: MDHEN, SYDVKM. The V end was cut by 6 bases, the J end by 7 bases, with 13 bases between. The CDR3 DNA sequence: TGTGCCAGCAGATCCGGACATCAACAGCCCCAGCATTTT. Protein sequence: CASRSGHQQPQHF.

J is TRBJ2-4 and V is TRBV7-6; 8 bases match TRBD1. CDR1 and CDR2 from the germline V gene are SGHVS and FNYEAQ. With V trimmed by 5 bases and J by 6 bases, 3 bases remained unmatched. The length of the CDR3 is 13 residues. The CDR3 DNA reads as TGTGCCAGCAGCATCGACAGGGGAAACATTCAGTACTTC. It translates to CASSIDRGNIQYF.

The chain employs TRBV28 and TRBJ2-3; D might be TRBD2 (6 bases). The V gene lost 2 bases and the J gene lost 9 bases, with 15 bases spanning the gap. The CDR3 length is 14 residues. Germline CDR1 and CDR2: MDHEN and SYDVKM. CDR3 in DNA: TGTGCCAGCAGTTTACTGACTAGTGAAGACACGCAGTATTTT. As protein: CASSLLTSEDTQYF.

V gene TRBV19 combines with J gene TRBJ1-3; no clear D gene. Trimming left V 4 bases short and J 2 bases short, with 9 bases between. CDR3 length: 14 residues. Germline lookup yields CDR1 LNHDA and CDR2 SQIVND (reference sequence). The DNA of the CDR3 is TGTGCCAGTAGTACAAACAGAGCTGGAAACACCATATATTTT. It specifies CASSTNRAGNTIYF.

CDR3 in DNA: TGTGCCAGCAGCTTAGCAGGGGCCTATGGCTACACCTTC. This translates into CASSLAGAYGYTF. The chain uses TRBV7-9 and TRBJ1-2; D might be TRBD1 (5 bases). V lost 0 bases to trimming and J lost 4 bases, with 6 bases between them. This CDR3 has 13 residues. CDR1 SEHNR and CDR2 FQNEAQ come from the germline V gene (reference sequence).

The CDR3 reads CASSRAKEDTQYF. Here the CDR3 DNA reads TGTGCCAGCAGCAGGGCAAAGGAAGATACGCAGTATTTT. The V gene is TRBV7-2, the J gene TRBJ2-3; no reliable D call. CDR3 size: 13 residues. CDR1 is SGHTA, CDR2 FQGNSA, per germline. The V end was cut by 5 bases, the J end by 5 bases, with 11 bases between. The variable domain in full, completed from reference TRBV7-2 and TRBJ2-3, reads GAGVSQSPSNKVTEKGKDVELRCDPISGHTALYWYRQSLGQGLEFLIYFQGNSAPDKSGLPSDRFSAERTGGSVSTLTIQRTQQEDSAVYLCASSRAKEDTQYFGPGTRLTVL.

The chain employs TRBV6-1 and TRBJ2-3, with 13 bases aligning to TRBD2. The CDR3 consists of 19 residues. Germline lookup yields CDR1 MNHNS and CDR2 SASEGT. With 4 bases clipped from V and 5 bases from J, the junction kept 15 bases outside the gene matches. CDR3 nucleotides: TGTGCCAGCAGTGCCAGGACAGTGACTAGCGGGAGGACCAGAGATACGCAGTATTTT. Translation gives CASSARTVTSGRTRDTQYF.

The genes are TRBV6-5 and TRBJ2-7; TRBD2 matches 13 bases. Per germline, CDR1 MNHEY and CDR2 SVGAGI. The CDR3 runs to 15 residues. V shed 6 bases, J shed 3 bases, and the junction held 5 bases outside the gene matches. CDR3 coding DNA: TGTGCCAGCAGATTCGGGACTAGCGGGATCTACGAGCAGTACTTC. Protein: CASRFGTSGIYEQYF.

The chain couples TRBV28 to TRBJ2-3; D may be TRBD2 (5 bases). The CDR3 totals 13 residues. Trimming left V 7 bases short and J 7 bases short, with 15 bases between. From germline, CDR1 is MDHEN and CDR2 SYDVKM. The CDR3 region is CASTGSQKNTQYF. The CDR3, as DNA: TGTGCCAGCACGGGGAGTCAAAAAAATACGCAGTATTTT.

This chain links TRBV5-5 with TRBJ2-4, with 7 bases aligning to TRBD1. Germline V gene data show CDR1 as SGHKS and CDR2 as YYEKEE (reference sequence). With V trimmed by 0 bases and J by 6 bases, 6 bases remained unmatched. The CDR3 has 15 amino acids. CDR3 residues: CASSLAGTALNIQYF. The DNA for the CDR3 is TGTGCCAGCAGCTTGGCAGGGACAGCGTTAAACATTCAGTACTTC. Together with reference TRBV5-5 and TRBJ2-4, the CDR3 gives the full variable domain: DAGVTQSPTHLIKTRGQQVTLRCSPISGHKSVSWYQQVLGQGPQFIFQYYEKEERGRGNFPDRFSARQFPNYSSELNVNALLLGDSALYLCASSLAGTALNIQYFGAGTRLSVL.

The CDR3 region is CAITNTGGALNQPQHF. CDR3 DNA: TGTGCCATCACCAATACCGGCGGAGCTTTAAATCAGCCCCAGCATTTT. The chain joins TRBV28 to TRBJ1-5; D call uncertain. The CDR3 extends over 16 amino acids. Per the germline V gene, CDR1 is MDHEN and CDR2 is SYDVKM. V lost 10 bases and J lost 4, with 23 bases in between.

The chain joins TRBV5-4 to TRBJ2-1; TRBD2 agrees at 9 bases. The CDR3 extends over 14 amino acids. The V gene end was trimmed by 5 bases and the J gene end by 7 bases; junction bases not matched to a gene: 7. Germline V CDR1 and CDR2: SGHNT, YYREEE (reference sequence). The CDR3 loop reads CASRSRSGRNEQFF. The CDR3 DNA sequence: TGTGCCAGCAGGTCCCGTAGCGGGAGAAATGAGCAGTTCTTC. The variable domain in full, completed from reference TRBV5-4 and TRBJ2-1, reads ETGVTQSPTHLIKTRGQQVTLRCSSQSGHNTVSWYQQALGQGPQFIFQYYREEENGRGNFPPRFSGLQFPNYSSELNVNALELDDSALYLCASRSRSGRNEQFFGPGTRLTVL.

The chain couples TRBV7-3 to TRBJ1-1; D is possibly TRBD1 (5 bases). Germline V gives CDR1 SGHTA, CDR2 FQGTGA. The CDR3 runs to 13 residues. Trimming cost V 4 bases and J 8 bases, with 14 bases left between them. CDR3 amino acids: CASSSSPGGEAFF. In nucleotides, the CDR3 is TGTGCCAGCAGCTCCAGTCCGGGGGGAGAAGCTTTCTTT.

The chain carries TRBV27 and TRBJ1-5, with D maybe TRBD1 (6 bases). Trimming shortened V by 3 bases and J by 7 bases, and 13 bases separated the two germline ends. Germline-derived CDR1 and CDR2 are MNHEY and SMNVEV (reference sequence). The CDR3 has 14 residues. The CDR3 protein is CASSFRGGGQPQHF. The CDR3 DNA sequence: TGTGCCAGCAGTTTCAGGGGAGGCGGGCAGCCCCAGCATTTT.

The V call is TRBV28, the J call TRBJ2-7; 7 nucleotides agree with TRBD2. Germline V gene sequence: CDR1 MDHEN, CDR2 SYDVKM. The CDR3 is 15 residues long. V was clipped by 3 bases and J by 0 bases; unmatched bases: 5. CDR3 DNA: TGTGCCAGCAGTTTGGGGTCTAGCGGCTCCTACGAGCAGTACTTC. Its protein product is CASSLGSSGSYEQYF.

This clone has just one count. The chain joins TRBV6-1 to TRBJ2-5; D is possibly TRBD1 or TRBD2 (5 bases each). Germline CDR1 MNHNS, CDR2 SASEGT. V gave up 10 bases and J gave up 4 bases, with 10 bases separating them. This CDR3 has 11 amino acids. The CDR3 sequence is CATPGRETQYF. CDR3 nucleotides: TGTGCCACCCCGGGACGAGAGACCCAGTACTTC.

The V gene is TRBV2, the J gene TRBJ2-1; a possible D gene is TRBD2 (5 bases). The CDR3 loop spans 13 amino acids. The V end was cut by 7 bases, the J end by 8 bases, with 15 bases between. Germline V gene data show CDR1 as SNHLY and CDR2 as FYNNEI. CDR3 in DNA: TGTGCCAGCAACCGGGATGGTTTCGATGAGCAGTTCTTC. Translation gives CASNRDGFDEQFF.

This clone was counted a few times. V usage is TRBV28 and J usage is TRBJ2-5; perhaps TRBD1 as D (7 bases). Trimming cost V 8 bases and J 7 bases, with 26 bases left between them. Germline V lookup: CDR1 MDHEN, CDR2 SYDVKM. The CDR3 extends over 16 amino acids. CDR3 DNA: TGTGCCAGCGTAGCCAGGGGGGTGGTCGGTTTTGGGACCCAGTACTTC. It yields the protein CASVARGVVGFGTQYF.

In regard to this clone: Other DNA sequences in the same sample also yield this CDR3. This rearrangement joins TRBV5-4 to TRBJ2-1; D possibly corresponds to TRBD1 (5 bases). Trimming removed 0 bases from V and 4 bases from J, with 8 bases in between. Germline V gives CDR1 SGHNT, CDR2 YYREEE (reference sequence). This CDR3 contains 14 residues. CDR3 DNA: TGTGCCAGCAGCTTGGCTGGGGCATACAATGAGCAGTTCTTC. This gives the protein CASSLAGAYNEQFF.

This chain uses TRBV10-1 with TRBJ2-2; 13 positions match TRBD2. Germline assignment: CDR1 WNHNN and CDR2 SYGVQD (reference sequence). The CDR3 loop spans 17 amino acids. J lost 7 bases, V lost 2 bases, and 7 bases had no gene match. This CDR3 reads CASSEPGLAGVGGELFF. DNA of the CDR3: TGCGCCAGCAGTGAGCCCGGACTAGCGGGAGTCGGCGGGGAGCTGTTTTTT.

The chain uses TRBV18 and TRBJ2-7; 11 positions agree with TRBD2. J gave up 5 bases and V 2 bases, and 2 bases lay outside the gene matches. This CDR3 is built from 14 residues. CDR1 and CDR2 from the germline V gene are KGHSH and LQKENI. This CDR3 is CASSPTSGSHEQYF. The CDR3 region has the DNA TGTGCCAGCTCACCAACTAGCGGGAGTCACGAGCAGTACTTC.

The genes are TRBV28 and TRBJ2-2, with D perhaps matching TRBD2 (5 bases). Germline V CDR1 and CDR2: MDHEN, SYDVKM. The CDR3 is 13 amino acids. The V and J ends lost 9 bases and 4 bases respectively, with 12 bases between them. The CDR3 sequence: CASSEGPTGELFF. The CDR3 nucleotides read TGTGCCAGTAGCGAAGGGCCCACCGGGGAGCTGTTTTTT.